This entry describes one T cell receptor beta chain. There is no known antigen for this receptor. No much larger clone is present one base from it, and per-base qualities are unavailable. Receptor amplification or capture employed the immunoSEQ multiplex PCR assay. TCRdb took over this immuneACCESS table, retaining in-frame rearrangements with V and J assigned. Such tables are incomplete; in checked studies, under half of the missing clones stem from an unresolved V gene, and the remainder is unexplained. For this sample the table gives some 100,000 clones, of which 82% were detected only once. The ten most abundant clones make up 6.3% of the sample. This entry comes from a study of PD-1 blockade in mismatch repair-deficient tumors (dated by TCRdb to 2016 to 2017). General notes on the study: Between late 2013 and late 2016, roughly 78 consecutive patients with some 12 mismatch repair-deficient cancer types, all previously treated and progressing, were enrolled in the trial. Tumor-associated T cell clones were tracked in the peripheral blood of patients responding to PD-1 blockade by deep sequencing of TCR CDR3 regions.

For every enrolled patient, mismatch repair deficiency was confirmed by either polymerase chain reaction or immunohistochemistry. TCR sequencing was performed for a few patients who responded to pembrolizumab therapy. The phase II trial prospectively evaluated PD-1 blockade with pembrolizumab in advanced mismatch repair-deficient cancers, independent of tissue of origin. Peripheral blood T cell samples were gathered serially, both before PD-1 blockade started and at multiple time points afterward. Blood sampling times were reported as weeks after the first pembrolizumab dose. Findings and caveats that apply to the study as a whole: Clones residing in the tumor, which were often undetectable in blood before treatment, expanded quickly after pembrolizumab and then contracted, generally before radiologic responses.

Sequences were derived from peripheral blood, sampled roughly 36 weeks after starting pembrolizumab. This sequence originates from an adult with mismatch repair-deficient cancer.

The bases read TGTGCCAGCAGCATAGGACAGAACACTGAAGCTTTCTTT. Its protein reads: CASSIGQNTEAFF. Here the chain combines TRBV9 and TRBJ1-1; the best D guess is TRBD1, with 5 bases matching. The V end loses 4 bases and the J end loses 1 base, and a stretch of 8 bases separates them. According to the germline V gene, CDR1 reads SGDLS and CDR2 reads YYNGEE. There are 13 amino acids in the CDR3, from cysteine to phenylalanine inclusive. Only the CDR3 DNA is retained, 39 bases long and in frame from the first base.